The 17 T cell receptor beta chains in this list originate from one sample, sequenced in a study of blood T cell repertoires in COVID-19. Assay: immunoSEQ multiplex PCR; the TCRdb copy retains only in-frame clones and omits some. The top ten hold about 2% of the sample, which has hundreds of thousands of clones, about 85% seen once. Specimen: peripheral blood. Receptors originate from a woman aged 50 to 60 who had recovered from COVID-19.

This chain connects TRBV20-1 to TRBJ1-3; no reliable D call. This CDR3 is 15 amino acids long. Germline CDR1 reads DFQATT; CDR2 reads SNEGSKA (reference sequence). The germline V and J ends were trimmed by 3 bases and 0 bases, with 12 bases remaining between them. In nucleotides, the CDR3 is TGCAGTGCTAGTTCCGGGATGTACTCTGGAAACACCATATATTTT. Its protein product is CSASSGMYSGNTIYF.

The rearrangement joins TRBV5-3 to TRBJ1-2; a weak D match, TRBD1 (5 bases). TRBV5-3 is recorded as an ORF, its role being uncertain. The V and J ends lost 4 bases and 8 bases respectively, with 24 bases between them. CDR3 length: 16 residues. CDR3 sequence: CARSLGAGRDVPGYTF. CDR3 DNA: TGTGCCAGAAGCCTCGGGGCGGGGCGGGACGTACCAGGCTACACCTTC.

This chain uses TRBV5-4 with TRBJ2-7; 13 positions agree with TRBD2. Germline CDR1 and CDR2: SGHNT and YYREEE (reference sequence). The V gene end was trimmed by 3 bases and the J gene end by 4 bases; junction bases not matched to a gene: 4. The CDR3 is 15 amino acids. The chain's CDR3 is CASSSKTSGGYEQYF. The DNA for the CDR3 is TGTGCCAGCAGCTCGAAGACTAGCGGGGGGTACGAGCAGTACTTC.

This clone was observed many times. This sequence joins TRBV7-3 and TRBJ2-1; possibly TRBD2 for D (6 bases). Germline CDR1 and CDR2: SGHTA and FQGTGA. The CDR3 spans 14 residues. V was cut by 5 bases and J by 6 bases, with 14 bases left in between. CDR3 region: CASSLGLPPNEQFF. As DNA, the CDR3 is TGTGCCAGCAGCCTGGGACTTCCCCCCAATGAGCAGTTCTTC.

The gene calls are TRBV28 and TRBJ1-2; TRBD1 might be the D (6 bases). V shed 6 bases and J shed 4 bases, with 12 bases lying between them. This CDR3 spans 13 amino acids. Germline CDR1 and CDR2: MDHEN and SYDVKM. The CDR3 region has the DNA TGTGCCAGCAGAACAGGGACGGCCTATGGCTACACCTTC. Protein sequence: CASRTGTAYGYTF.

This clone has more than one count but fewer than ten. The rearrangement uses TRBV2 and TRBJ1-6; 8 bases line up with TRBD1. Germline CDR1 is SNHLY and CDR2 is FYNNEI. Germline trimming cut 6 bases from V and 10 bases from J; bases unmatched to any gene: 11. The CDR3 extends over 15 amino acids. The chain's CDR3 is CASRVRDRGGSPLHF. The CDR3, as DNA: TGTGCCAGCAGGGTCCGAGACAGGGGAGGATCACCCCTCCACTTT. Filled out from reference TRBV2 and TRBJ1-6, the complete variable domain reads EPEVTQTPSHQVTQMGQEVILRCVPISNHLYFYWYRQILGQKVEFLVSFYNNEISEKSEIFDDQFSVERPDGSNFTLKIRSTKLEDSAMYFCASRVRDRGGSPLHFGNGTRLTVT.

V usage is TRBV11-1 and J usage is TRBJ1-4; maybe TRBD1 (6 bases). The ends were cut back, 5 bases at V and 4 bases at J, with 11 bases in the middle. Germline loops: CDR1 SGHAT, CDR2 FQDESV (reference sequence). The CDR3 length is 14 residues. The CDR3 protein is CASSRGQYNEKLFF. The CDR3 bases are TGTGCCAGCAGCCGCGGACAGTATAATGAAAAACTGTTTTTT.

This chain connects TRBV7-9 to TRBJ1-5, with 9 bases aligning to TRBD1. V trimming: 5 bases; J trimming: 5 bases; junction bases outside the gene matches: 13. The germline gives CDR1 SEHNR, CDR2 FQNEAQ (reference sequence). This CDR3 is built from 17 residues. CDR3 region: CASSTGTGNELDQPQHF. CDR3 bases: TGTGCCAGCAGCACAGGGACAGGGAATGAATTAGATCAGCCCCAGCATTTT.

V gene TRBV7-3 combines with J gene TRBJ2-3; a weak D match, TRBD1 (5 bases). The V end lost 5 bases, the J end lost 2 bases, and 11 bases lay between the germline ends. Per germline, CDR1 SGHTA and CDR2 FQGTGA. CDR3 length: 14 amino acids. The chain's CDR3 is CASSPLGPTDTQYF. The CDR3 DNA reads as TGTGCCAGCAGCCCCTTGGGGCCCACAGATACGCAGTATTTT. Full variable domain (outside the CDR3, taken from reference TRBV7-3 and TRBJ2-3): GAGVSQTPSNKVTEKGKYVELRCDPISGHTALYWYRQSLGQGPEFLIYFQGTGAADDSGLPNDRFFAVRPEGSVSTLKIQRTERGDSAVYLCASSPLGPTDTQYFGPGTRLTVL.

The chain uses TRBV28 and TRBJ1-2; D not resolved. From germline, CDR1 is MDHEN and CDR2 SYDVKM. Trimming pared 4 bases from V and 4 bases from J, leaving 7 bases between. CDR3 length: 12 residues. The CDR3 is CASSWSSYGYTF. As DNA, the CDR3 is TGTGCCAGCAGTTGGAGCAGCTATGGCTACACCTTC.

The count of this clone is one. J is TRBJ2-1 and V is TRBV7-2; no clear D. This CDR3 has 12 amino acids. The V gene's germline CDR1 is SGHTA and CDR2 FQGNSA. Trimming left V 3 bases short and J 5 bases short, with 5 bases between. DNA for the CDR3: TGTGCCAGCAGCTTCATAGACAATGAGCAGTTCTTC. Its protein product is CASSFIDNEQFF.

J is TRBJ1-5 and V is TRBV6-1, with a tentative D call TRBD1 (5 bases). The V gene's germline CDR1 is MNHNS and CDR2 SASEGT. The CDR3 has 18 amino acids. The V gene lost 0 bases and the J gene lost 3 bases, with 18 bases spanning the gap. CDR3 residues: CASSEARLGRADNQPQHF. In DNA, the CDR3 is TGTGCCAGCAGTGAAGCGCGCCTCGGCAGGGCGGACAATCAGCCCCAGCATTTT.

In DNA form, the CDR3 reads TGTGCCAGCAGTTTCGCCAGTGCTAATCAGCCCCAGCATTTT. It is translated as CASSFASANQPQHF. This chain joins TRBV6-2 or TRBV6-3 and TRBJ1-5; no clear D. Trimming shortened V by 4 bases and J by 4 bases, and 11 bases separated the two germline ends. The CDR3 covers 14 residues. From germline, CDR1 is MNHEY and CDR2 SVGEGT.

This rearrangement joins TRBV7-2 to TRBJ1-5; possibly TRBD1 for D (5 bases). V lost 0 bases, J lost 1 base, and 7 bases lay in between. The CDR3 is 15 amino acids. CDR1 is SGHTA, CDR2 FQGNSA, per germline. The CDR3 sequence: CASSLAGGSNQPQHF. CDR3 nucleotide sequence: TGTGCCAGCAGCTTAGCCGGGGGAAGCAATCAGCCCCAGCATTTT.

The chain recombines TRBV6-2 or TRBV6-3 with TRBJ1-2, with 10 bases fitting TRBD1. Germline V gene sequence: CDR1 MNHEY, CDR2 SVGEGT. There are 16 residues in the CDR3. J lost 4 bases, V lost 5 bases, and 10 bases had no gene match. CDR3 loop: CASSPRLGQGSYGYTF. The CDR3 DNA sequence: TGTGCCAGCAGTCCCCGACTGGGACAGGGGAGCTATGGCTACACCTTC.

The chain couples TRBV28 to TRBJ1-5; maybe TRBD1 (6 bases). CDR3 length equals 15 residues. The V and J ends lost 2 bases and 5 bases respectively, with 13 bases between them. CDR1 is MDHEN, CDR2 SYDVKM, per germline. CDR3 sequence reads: CASSLPDRIYQPQHF. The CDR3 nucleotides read TGTGCCAGCAGTTTACCTGACAGGATTTATCAGCCCCAGCATTTT. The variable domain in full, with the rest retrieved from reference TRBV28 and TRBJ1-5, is DVKVTQSSRYLVKRTGEKVFLECVQDMDHENMFWYRQDPGLGLRLIYFSYDVKMKEKGDIPEGYSVSREKKERFSLILESASTNQTSMYLCASSLPDRIYQPQHFGDGTRLSIL.

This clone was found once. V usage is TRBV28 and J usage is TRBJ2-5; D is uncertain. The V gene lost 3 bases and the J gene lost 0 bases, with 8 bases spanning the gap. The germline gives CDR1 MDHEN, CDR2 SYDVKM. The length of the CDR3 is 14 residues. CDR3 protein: CASSLYGYQETQYF. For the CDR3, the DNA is TGTGCCAGCAGTTTGTACGGGTACCAAGAGACCCAGTACTTC.